Listed here are 19 T cell receptor beta chains from one sample, sequenced in a study of cytomegalovirus exposure and HLA in healthy donors. Researchers ran the PCR with 60 Vbeta and 13 Jbeta primers. Data came from immunoSEQ multiplex PCR; TCRdb stores just in-frame clones and leaves some out. This sample has about 190,000 clones, with roughly 80% found just once. Sequenced sample: PBMCs. These receptors all stem from a man aged 40-49 years in good health and CMV-seropositive.

This clone appeared a few times. The CDR3 protein is CASSQGQVYNEQFF. The CDR3 DNA follows: TGCGCCAGCAGCCAGGGACAGGTTTACAATGAGCAGTTCTTC. The chain couples TRBV4-3 to TRBJ2-1, with TRBD1 matching over 8 bases. Germline CDR1 reads LGHNA; CDR2 reads YSLEER. The CDR3 sequence is 14 residues long. The junction had 2 bases not matched to a gene; V was cut back by 3 bases and J by 4 bases.

The chain joins TRBV2 to TRBJ1-3; possible D gene TRBD1, 5 bases. The CDR3 length is 13 residues. Between the trimmed V and J ends, which lost 4 bases and 4 bases, there was a span of 8 bases. Per the germline V gene, CDR1 is SNHLY and CDR2 is FYNNEI. CDR3 sequence: CASSVQGGNTIYF. The CDR3 DNA follows: TGTGCCAGCAGTGTTCAGGGAGGAAACACCATATATTTT. The full variable domain, with the rest looked up from reference TRBV2 and TRBJ1-3, is EPEVTQTPSHQVTQMGQEVILRCVPISNHLYFYWYRQILGQKVEFLVSFYNNEISEKSEIFDDQFSVERPDGSNFTLKIRSTKLEDSAMYFCASSVQGGNTIYFGEGSWLTVV.

This clone was observed once. The V call is TRBV7-3, the J call TRBJ2-1; TRBD2 agrees at 13 bases. The trim removed 1 base at V and 13 bases at J, leaving 13 bases unmatched. The CDR3 runs 17 residues. Germline loops: CDR1 SGHTA, CDR2 FQGTGA. The CDR3 loop reads CASSLIPLTSGGAKQFF. The CDR3 DNA follows: TGTGCCAGCAGCTTAATCCCACTTACTAGCGGGGGGGCCAAACAGTTCTTC.

The chain recombines TRBV7-2 with TRBJ1-4; 12 bases agree with TRBD1. V gave up 5 bases and J gave up 9 bases; unmatched junction bases: 7. The CDR3 spans 15 residues. Germline CDR1 is SGHTA and CDR2 is FQGNSA. CDR3 in DNA: TGTGCCAGCAGCATAGACGGGACAGGGGGCAAAAAACTGTTTTTT. Its protein product is CASSIDGTGGKKLFF.

The chain's CDR3 is CASSEDRDTQYF. The CDR3 DNA reads TGTGCCAGCAGCGAAGACAGGGATACGCAGTACTTC. The V and J genes are TRBV7-8 and TRBJ2-7, with 7 bases fitting TRBD1. V shed 5 bases and J 9 bases; nucleotides not matched to a gene: 7. CDR3 size: 12 residues. CDR1 and CDR2 (germline): SGHVS, FQNEAQ. Together with reference TRBV7-8 and TRBJ2-7, the CDR3 gives the full variable domain: GAGVSQSPRYKVAKRGQDVALRCDPISGHVSLFWYQQALGQGPEFLTYFQNEAQLDKSGLPSDRFFAERPEGSVSTLKIQRTQQEDSAVYLCASSEDRDTQYFGPGTRLTVT.

The rearrangement joins TRBV19 to TRBJ1-1; D is unclear. This CDR3 spans 14 amino acids. Germline CDR1 and CDR2: LNHDA and SQIVND (reference sequence). The V and J ends lost 3 bases and 6 bases respectively, with 14 bases between them. The CDR3: CASSISPGRAEAFF. The CDR3 bases are TGTGCCAGTAGTATTTCTCCGGGGAGGGCTGAAGCTTTCTTT.

The genes are TRBV7-9 and TRBJ2-1; 7 positions match TRBD1. There are 15 residues in the CDR3. CDR1 and CDR2 from the germline V gene are SEHNR and FQNEAQ (reference sequence). V lost 5 bases to trimming and J lost 7 bases; unmatched junction nucleotides: 11. CDR3: CASSGDPTGKNEQFF. DNA of the CDR3: TGTGCCAGCAGCGGGGACCCGACAGGGAAAAATGAGCAGTTCTTC.

The CDR3 nucleotides are TGTGCCAGCTCACCAAAGACAGGGGCCTTCTCCTACAATGAGCAGTTCTTC. It specifies CASSPKTGAFSYNEQFF. The rearrangement joins TRBV18 to TRBJ2-1; 8 positions agree with TRBD1. The CDR3 totals 17 residues. Trimming cost V 2 bases and J 0 bases; bases outside gene matches: 6. CDR1 is KGHSH and CDR2 is LQKENI in the germline V gene. Filled out from reference TRBV18 and TRBJ2-1, the complete variable domain reads NAGVMQNPRHLVRRRGQEARLRCSPMKGHSHVYWYRQLPEEGLKFMVYLQKENIIDESGMPKERFSAEFPKEGPSILRIQQVVRGDSAAYFCASSPKTGAFSYNEQFFGPGTRLTVL.

Only a few counts were recorded for this clone. CDR3 DNA: TGTGCCAGCAGACCAACTAGCGGGGGGTTCGGGACAGATACGCAGTATTTT. It translates to CASRPTSGGFGTDTQYF. The chain links TRBV28 to TRBJ2-3, with TRBD2 matching 12 bases. CDR3 size: 17 residues. Germline values: CDR1 MDHEN, CDR2 SYDVKM. V shed 6 bases, J shed 3 bases, and the junction held 10 bases outside the gene matches.

This clone was detected once. This chain joins TRBV10-3 and TRBJ2-1; D gene unclear. Germline V CDR1 and CDR2: ENHRY, SYGVKD. This CDR3 is built from 12 residues. Deletions cut 0 bases from V and 8 bases from J, with 5 bases between. CDR3 DNA sequence: TGTGCCATCAGTGAGTCGGTAGATGAGCAGTTCTTC. It yields the protein CAISESVDEQFF.

The sample holds a few counts of this clone. This rearrangement joins TRBV7-2 to TRBJ1-4; 10 bases map to TRBD1. With 5 bases clipped from V and 7 bases from J, the junction kept 1 base outside the gene matches. The germline CDR1 and CDR2 sequences are SGHTA and FQGNSA. The CDR3 sequence is 13 residues long. The CDR3 protein is CASSRDRGEKLFF. The CDR3 nucleotides read TGTGCCAGCAGCCGGGACAGGGGTGAAAAACTGTTTTTT.

Notes on this clone: This same CDR3 is encoded by further DNA sequences in the sample. The chain combines TRBV7-8 with TRBJ2-7; D unresolved. There are 14 residues in the CDR3. The V gene's germline CDR1 is SGHVS and CDR2 FQNEAQ. Trimming removed 1 base at V and 1 base at J, with 8 bases between. CDR3 bases: TGTGCCAGCAGCTTAGGACACCGTTCCTACGAGCAGTACTTC. The encoded protein is CASSLGHRSYEQYF.

As to this clone: Sequence at one end of the junction differs from germline and may be a read error. The chain is built from TRBV7-7 and TRBJ2-5; 8 bases map to TRBD1. Germline values: CDR1 SSHAT, CDR2 FNYEAQ (reference sequence). This CDR3 has 15 amino acids. For the CDR3, the DNA is TGTGCTAGCAGCCGGACGGGACAGGCCCAAGAGACCCAGTACTTC. Residues: CASSRTGQAQETQYF.

The J gene is TRBJ1-1, the V gene TRBV19; maybe TRBD1 (5 bases). Germline V gene data show CDR1 as LNHDA and CDR2 as SQIVND (reference sequence). The CDR3 is 15 amino acids. V was pared by 2 bases and J by 2 bases, with 12 bases between. The CDR3 protein is CASSIRQGKNTEAFF. In DNA form, the CDR3 reads TGTGCCAGTAGTATAAGGCAGGGAAAAAACACTGAAGCTTTCTTT. The full variable domain, in which reference TRBV19 and TRBJ1-1 provide the parts outside the CDR3, is DGGITQSPKYLFRKEGQNVTLSCEQNLNHDAMYWYRQDPGQGLRLIYYSQIVNDFQKGDIAEGYSVSREKKESFPLTVTSAQKNPTAFYLCASSIRQGKNTEAFFGQGTRLTVV.

V is TRBV4-1 and J is TRBJ1-4, with D unresolved. The length of the CDR3 is 15 residues. Germline V gene data show CDR1 as MGHRA and CDR2 as YSYEKL. The V gene lost 1 base and the J gene lost 10 bases, with 16 bases spanning the gap. This CDR3 reads CASSQGQVAVGKLFF. CDR3 in DNA: TGCGCCAGCAGCCAAGGGCAGGTTGCCGTGGGAAAACTGTTTTTT.

This clone was observed a single time. This chain uses TRBV11-1 with TRBJ2-1, with D perhaps matching TRBD1 (5 bases). The germline gives CDR1 SGHAT, CDR2 FQDESV (reference sequence). The CDR3 totals 16 residues. The V gene lost 1 base and the J gene lost 0 bases, with 10 bases spanning the gap. CDR3: CASSLVRGSSYNEQFF. The CDR3 coding sequence is TGTGCCAGCAGCTTAGTTAGGGGTTCCTCCTACAATGAGCAGTTCTTC.

A remark on this clone: Relative to the germline gene, one junction end is altered; a read error may explain this. The chain combines TRBV7-7 with TRBJ2-1; 8 nucleotides match TRBD2. The germline V gene encodes CDR1 SSHAT and CDR2 FNYEAQ (reference sequence). This CDR3 is built from 13 residues. CDR3 DNA: TGTGCTAGCAGCTCGACCCGGGGGGGTGAGCAGTTCTTC. Translating it yields CASSSTRGGEQFF.

The chain couples TRBV19 to TRBJ2-2; 8 positions agree with TRBD2. Unmatched junction bases numbered 4, after V lost 7 bases and J lost 3 bases. Germline lookup yields CDR1 LNHDA and CDR2 SQIVND (reference sequence). CDR3 length: 14 amino acids. The CDR3 loop reads CASTSGLDTGELFF. Written as DNA, the CDR3 is TGTGCCAGTACTAGCGGGTTGGACACCGGGGAGCTGTTTTTT.

This rearrangement joins TRBV30 to TRBJ2-3; 7 nucleotides line up with TRBD1. With 0 bases clipped from V and 4 bases from J, the junction kept 4 bases outside the gene matches. The CDR3 sequence is 14 residues long. Germline values: CDR1 GTSNPN, CDR2 SVGIG (reference sequence). The DNA of the CDR3 is TGTGCCTGGAGTGTTGTGCAGGGGGCAGATACGCAGTATTTT. Translating gives CAWSVVQGADTQYF.